This T cell receptor beta chain was identified in a study of graft-versus-host responses after intestinal transplantation. On this clone itself: Antigen specificity is unknown.

Measured with immunoSEQ multiplex PCR; TCRdb has only the in-frame clones, and not every one. The table has over 35,000 clones, about 89% seen once; the top ten hold 2.3%. Findings and limits, study-wide: GvH clones occurred in recipient marrow; some first appeared in ileum or blood. Allografts of one patient group, those with graft-donor T cell macrochimerism, had high graft-versus-host to host-versus-graft clonal ratios.

The V and J ends lost 1 base and 3 bases, in that order; junction bases with no gene match: 7. CDR1 and CDR2 from the germline V gene are SGDLS and YYNGEE. The CDR3 has 17 residues. This clonotype originated in a human patient who received an intestinal transplant, so some T cells may come from the graft donor. The chain uses TRBV9 and TRBJ2-5, with TRBD1 identical over 12 bases. The material sequenced was PBMCs, taken 300 to 320 days after intestinal transplant. The chain's CDR3 is CASSVRGQGARKETQYF. The DNA of the CDR3 is TGTGCCAGCAGCGTACGGGGACAGGGGGCGAGAAAAGAGACCCAGTACTTC.